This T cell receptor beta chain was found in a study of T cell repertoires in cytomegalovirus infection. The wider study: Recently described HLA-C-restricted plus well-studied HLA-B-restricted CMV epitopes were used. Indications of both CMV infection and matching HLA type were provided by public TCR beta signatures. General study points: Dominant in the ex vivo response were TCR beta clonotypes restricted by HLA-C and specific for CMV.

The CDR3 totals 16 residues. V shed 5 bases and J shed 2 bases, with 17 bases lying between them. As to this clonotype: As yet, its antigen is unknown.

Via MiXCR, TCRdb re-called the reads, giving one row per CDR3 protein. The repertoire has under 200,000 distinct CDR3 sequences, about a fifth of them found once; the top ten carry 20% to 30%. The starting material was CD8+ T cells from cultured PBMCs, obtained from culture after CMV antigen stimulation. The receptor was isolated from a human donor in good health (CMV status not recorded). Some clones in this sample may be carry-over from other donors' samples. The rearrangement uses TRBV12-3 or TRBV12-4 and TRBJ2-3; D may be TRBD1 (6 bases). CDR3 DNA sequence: TGTGCCAGCAGTCCGCCCCCGGGACAAATCACAGATACGCAGTATTTT. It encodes CASSPPPGQITDTQYF.